Listed below are T cell receptor beta chains from one sample, sequenced in a study of somatic mutations in cytotoxic T cells in rheumatoid arthritis. Libraries were prepared by immunoSEQ multiplex PCR; TCRdb keeps only in-frame clonotypes and omits some of them. Of over 15,000 clones in the sample, roughly 80% were seen once. The sequencing input was CD8+ T cells sorted from blood. The origin of the receptors is an adult with rheumatoid arthritis. The CDR3 runs from the conserved cysteine through the conserved F or W. The order of the fields is D gene, J gene, V gene, clone size, CDR3 protein, CDR3 DNA. The D gene is left open where the match is weak. Clone sizes are given selectively: once, few, many, or a class where the clone is expanded.

d_call: .
j_call: TRBJ2-3
v_call: TRBV6-5
clone_size: .
cdr3_aa: CASCAAVPSTDTQYF
cdr3_nt: TGTGCCAGCTGCGCGGCGGTACCAAGCACAGATACGCAGTATTTT

d_call: .
j_call: TRBJ1-1
v_call: TRBV4-1
clone_size: .
cdr3_aa: CASSHPGGGTEAFF
cdr3_nt: TGCGCCAGCAGCCACCCTGGGGGTGGCACTGAAGCTTTCTTT

d_call: TRBD2
j_call: TRBJ2-7
v_call: TRBV4-2
clone_size: .
cdr3_aa: CTSSPGGYEQYF
cdr3_nt: TGTACCAGCAGCCCGGGAGGATACGAGCAGTACTTC

d_call: .
j_call: TRBJ2-7
v_call: TRBV29-1
clone_size: .
cdr3_aa: CSVVGESYEQYF
cdr3_nt: TGCAGCGTTGTCGGGGAGTCCTACGAGCAGTACTTC

d_call: .
j_call: TRBJ1-5
v_call: TRBV9
clone_size: .
cdr3_aa: CASSSGTGQPQHF
cdr3_nt: TGTGCCAGCAGTTCAGGGACGGGACAGCCCCAGCATTTT

d_call: .
j_call: TRBJ1-1
v_call: TRBV7-9
clone_size: few
cdr3_aa: CASSLGSGEAFF
cdr3_nt: TGTGCCAGCAGCTTAGGGTCAGGCGAAGCTTTCTTT

d_call: .
j_call: TRBJ1-2
v_call: TRBV5-4
clone_size: .
cdr3_aa: CASSQIGQPNYGYTF
cdr3_nt: TGTGCCAGCAGCCAGATCGGACAGCCAAACTATGGCTACACCTTC

d_call: .
j_call: TRBJ2-4
v_call: TRBV6-1
clone_size: .
cdr3_aa: CAGQGWGIQYF
cdr3_nt: TGTGCCGGCCAAGGATGGGGCATTCAGTACTTC

d_call: .
j_call: TRBJ2-1
v_call: TRBV6-5
clone_size: .
cdr3_aa: CASQLRGYNEQFF
cdr3_nt: TGTGCCAGCCAATTAAGGGGGTACAATGAGCAGTTCTTC

d_call: TRBD2
j_call: TRBJ2-3
v_call: TRBV7-9
clone_size: .
cdr3_aa: CASSSPLAGADTQYF
cdr3_nt: TGTGCCAGCAGCTCTCCTCTGGCGGGGGCAGATACGCAGTATTTT

d_call: TRBD1
j_call: TRBJ2-7
v_call: TRBV27
clone_size: .
cdr3_aa: CASSSPQWTGISSYEQYF
cdr3_nt: TGTGCCAGCAGTTCCCCCCAATGGACAGGGATCTCCTCCTACGAGCAGTACTTC

d_call: .
j_call: TRBJ2-7
v_call: TRBV5-6
clone_size: medium-sized
cdr3_aa: CASSLAEQEYEQYF
cdr3_nt: TGTGCCAGCAGCTTGGCTGAACAGGAGTACGAGCAGTACTTC

d_call: .
j_call: TRBJ2-5
v_call: TRBV7-3
clone_size: .
cdr3_aa: CASSLYGSQETQYF
cdr3_nt: TGTGCCAGCAGCTTATACGGCAGCCAAGAGACCCAGTACTTC

d_call: .
j_call: TRBJ2-3
v_call: TRBV5-4
clone_size: .
cdr3_aa: CASSFVGARDTQYF
cdr3_nt: TGTGCCAGCAGCTTTGTAGGGGCGCGGGATACGCAGTATTTT

d_call: TRBD2
j_call: TRBJ2-1
v_call: TRBV5-1
clone_size: .
cdr3_aa: CASSLRTRYNEQFF
cdr3_nt: TGCGCCAGCAGCTTGCGGACTAGATACAATGAGCAGTTCTTC

d_call: .
j_call: TRBJ2-5
v_call: TRBV2
clone_size: .
cdr3_aa: CASSEQEETQYF
cdr3_nt: TGTGCCAGCAGTGAACAAGAAGAGACCCAGTACTTC

d_call: TRBD1
j_call: TRBJ2-7
v_call: TRBV30
clone_size: once
cdr3_aa: CAWSATGVEQYF
cdr3_nt: TGTGCCTGGAGTGCGACAGGGGTCGAGCAGTACTTC

d_call: .
j_call: TRBJ1-2
v_call: TRBV6-1
clone_size: .
cdr3_aa: CASRGTGSNYGYTF
cdr3_nt: TGTGCCAGCAGAGGGACGGGGAGTAACTATGGCTACACCTTC

d_call: .
j_call: TRBJ2-7
v_call: TRBV7-9
clone_size: .
cdr3_aa: CASSRQVFEQYF
cdr3_nt: TGTGCCAGCAGCCGCCAGGTGTTCGAGCAGTACTTC

d_call: .
j_call: TRBJ1-1
v_call: TRBV6-4
clone_size: .
cdr3_aa: CASSDGGNTEAFF
cdr3_nt: TGTGCCAGCAGTGACGGGGGGAACACTGAAGCTTTCTTT

d_call: TRBD1
j_call: TRBJ2-3
v_call: TRBV7-6
clone_size: .
cdr3_aa: CASSTPLGDRASTDTQYF
cdr3_nt: TGTGCCAGCAGCACCCCCCTGGGGGACAGGGCCAGCACAGATACGCAGTATTTT

d_call: .
j_call: TRBJ2-7
v_call: TRBV30
clone_size: once
cdr3_aa: CAWSVDSFYEQYF
cdr3_nt: TGTGCCTGGAGTGTGGACAGTTTCTACGAGCAGTACTTC

d_call: .
j_call: TRBJ2-7
v_call: TRBV19
clone_size: .
cdr3_aa: CASSEFQSSYEQYF
cdr3_nt: TGTGCCAGTAGTGAATTCCAGAGCTCCTACGAGCAGTACTTC

d_call: .
j_call: TRBJ1-1
v_call: TRBV9
clone_size: .
cdr3_aa: CASSEVAAEAFF
cdr3_nt: TGTGCCAGCAGCGAAGTGGCGGCTGAAGCTTTCTTT

d_call: .
j_call: TRBJ2-7
v_call: TRBV7-8
clone_size: few
cdr3_aa: CASSLRVGQTTYEQYF
cdr3_nt: TGTGCCAGCAGCCTCCGTGTAGGGCAGACCACCTACGAGCAGTACTTC

d_call: TRBD1
j_call: TRBJ2-2
v_call: TRBV19
clone_size: few
cdr3_aa: CASSIDRVTGELFF
cdr3_nt: TGTGCCAGTAGTATCGACAGGGTTACCGGGGAGCTGTTTTTT

d_call: TRBD2
j_call: TRBJ2-2
v_call: TRBV5-6
clone_size: .
cdr3_aa: CASSLGSGGLNTGELFF
cdr3_nt: TGTGCCAGCAGCTTGGGTTCGGGGGGGCTGAACACCGGGGAGCTGTTTTTT

d_call: TRBD2
j_call: TRBJ2-3
v_call: TRBV27
clone_size: .
cdr3_aa: CASSFSGGASDTQYF
cdr3_nt: TGTGCCAGCAGTTTTAGCGGGGGGGCGTCAGATACGCAGTATTTT

d_call: .
j_call: TRBJ1-3
v_call: TRBV9
clone_size: .
cdr3_aa: CASSLEGVQGGNTIYF
cdr3_nt: TGTGCCAGCAGCTTGGAAGGGGTACAAGGTGGAAACACCATATATTTT

d_call: TRBD2
j_call: TRBJ2-3
v_call: TRBV7-6
clone_size: .
cdr3_aa: CASSSLAGGGDTQYF
cdr3_nt: TGTGCCAGCAGTTCCCTAGCGGGGGGGGGAGATACGCAGTATTTT

d_call: .
j_call: TRBJ2-7
v_call: TRBV6-6
clone_size: .
cdr3_aa: CASSYSTEEQYF
cdr3_nt: TGTGCCAGCAGTTACTCTACGGAAGAGCAGTACTTC

d_call: .
j_call: TRBJ1-3
v_call: TRBV7-9
clone_size: .
cdr3_aa: CASSLDGPESSPGNTIYF
cdr3_nt: TGTGCCAGCAGCTTAGATGGACCGGAGTCCTCCCCTGGAAACACCATATATTTT

d_call: TRBD1
j_call: TRBJ1-1
v_call: TRBV7-9
clone_size: .
cdr3_aa: CASSFIRDSYTEAFF
cdr3_nt: TGTGCCAGCAGCTTTATACGGGACAGCTACACTGAAGCTTTCTTT

d_call: .
j_call: TRBJ1-6
v_call: TRBV5-6
clone_size: .
cdr3_aa: CASSLREVNSPLHF
cdr3_nt: TGTGCCAGCAGCTTGAGGGAAGTTAATTCACCCCTCCACTTT

d_call: .
j_call: TRBJ1-1
v_call: TRBV7-3
clone_size: .
cdr3_aa: CASSSKGGTEAFF
cdr3_nt: TGTGCCAGCAGCTCCAAGGGGGGGACTGAAGCTTTCTTT

d_call: .
j_call: TRBJ1-2
v_call: TRBV10-3
clone_size: medium-sized
cdr3_aa: CAISEVLTSYGYTF
cdr3_nt: TGTGCCATCAGTGAAGTCCTAACTTCTTATGGCTACACCTTC

d_call: .
j_call: TRBJ2-5
v_call: TRBV6-5
clone_size: .
cdr3_aa: CASSRMTAKGETQYF
cdr3_nt: TGTGCCAGCAGTCGCATGACAGCTAAGGGGGAGACCCAGTACTTC

d_call: TRBD1
j_call: TRBJ1-2
v_call: TRBV27
clone_size: .
cdr3_aa: CASSYRNPGQLLGGYTF
cdr3_nt: TGTGCCAGCAGTTACCGCAATCCGGGACAGCTTTTAGGAGGCTACACCTTC

d_call: TRBD2
j_call: TRBJ2-7
v_call: TRBV19
clone_size: .
cdr3_aa: CATAPAGAYEQYF
cdr3_nt: TGTGCCACCGCGCCCGCGGGGGCCTACGAGCAGTACTTC

d_call: TRBD2
j_call: TRBJ2-1
v_call: TRBV5-1
clone_size: .
cdr3_aa: CASSLYPVGLAGYNEQFF
cdr3_nt: TGCGCCAGCAGCTTGTACCCGGTGGGACTAGCGGGCTACAATGAGCAGTTCTTC

d_call: .
j_call: TRBJ2-7
v_call: TRBV4-1
clone_size: .
cdr3_aa: CASSQDREQAQYEQYF
cdr3_nt: TGCGCCAGCAGCCAAGATCGGGAACAGGCCCAATACGAGCAGTACTTC

d_call: TRBD2
j_call: TRBJ2-3
v_call: TRBV9
clone_size: .
cdr3_aa: CASSVGSGGLQYF
cdr3_nt: TGTGCCAGCAGCGTAGGTAGCGGGGGTCTGCAGTATTTT

d_call: .
j_call: TRBJ1-6
v_call: TRBV29-1
clone_size: .
cdr3_aa: CAVGSGNSPLHF
cdr3_nt: TGCGCGGTGGGGAGCGGGAATTCACCCCTCCACTTT

d_call: .
j_call: TRBJ1-4
v_call: TRBV9
clone_size: once
cdr3_aa: CASSETGGTNEKLFF
cdr3_nt: TGTGCCAGCAGCGAGACTGGGGGCACTAATGAAAAACTGTTTTTT

d_call: .
j_call: TRBJ1-2
v_call: TRBV9
clone_size: .
cdr3_aa: CASLGYGYTF
cdr3_nt: TGTGCCAGCCTTGGGTATGGCTACACCTTC

d_call: TRBD2
j_call: TRBJ2-2
v_call: TRBV29-1
clone_size: once
cdr3_aa: CSIAGPTGELFF
cdr3_nt: TGCAGCATAGCGGGACCGACCGGGGAGCTGTTTTTT

d_call: TRBD1
j_call: TRBJ1-2
v_call: TRBV27
clone_size: .
cdr3_aa: CASSLRAGGTDGYTF
cdr3_nt: TGTGCCAGCAGTTTAAGGGCAGGGGGCACGGATGGCTACACCTTC

d_call: .
j_call: TRBJ2-2
v_call: TRBV19
clone_size: .
cdr3_aa: CASSIDGQFTGELFF
cdr3_nt: TGTGCCAGTAGTATAGACGGACAGTTCACCGGGGAGCTGTTTTTT

d_call: .
j_call: TRBJ2-7
v_call: TRBV5-6
clone_size: .
cdr3_aa: CASSLSLGYQYF
cdr3_nt: TGTGCCAGCAGCTTGTCTCTGGGATACCAGTACTTC

d_call: .
j_call: TRBJ2-5
v_call: TRBV4-1
clone_size: .
cdr3_aa: CASSQVHGQPRETQYF
cdr3_nt: TGCGCCAGCAGCCAAGTTCATGGACAGCCTAGAGAGACCCAGTACTTC

d_call: .
j_call: TRBJ2-2
v_call: TRBV7-9
clone_size: .
cdr3_aa: CASSFGGTTGELFF
cdr3_nt: TGTGCCAGCAGCTTTGGTGGTACGACCGGGGAGCTGTTTTTT

d_call: .
j_call: TRBJ1-1
v_call: TRBV18
clone_size: .
cdr3_aa: CASSALNGMNTEAFF
cdr3_nt: TGTGCCAGTTCGGCCCTTAACGGGATGAACACTGAAGCTTTCTTT

d_call: TRBD1
j_call: TRBJ1-1
v_call: TRBV7-6
clone_size: once
cdr3_aa: CASSLSAGGRVTEAFF
cdr3_nt: TGTGCCAGCAGCTTATCGGCAGGGGGCAGGGTCACTGAAGCTTTCTTT

d_call: .
j_call: TRBJ2-1
v_call: TRBV5-6
clone_size: .
cdr3_aa: CASSFVGEQFF
cdr3_nt: TGTGCCAGCAGCTTTGTGGGTGAGCAGTTCTTC